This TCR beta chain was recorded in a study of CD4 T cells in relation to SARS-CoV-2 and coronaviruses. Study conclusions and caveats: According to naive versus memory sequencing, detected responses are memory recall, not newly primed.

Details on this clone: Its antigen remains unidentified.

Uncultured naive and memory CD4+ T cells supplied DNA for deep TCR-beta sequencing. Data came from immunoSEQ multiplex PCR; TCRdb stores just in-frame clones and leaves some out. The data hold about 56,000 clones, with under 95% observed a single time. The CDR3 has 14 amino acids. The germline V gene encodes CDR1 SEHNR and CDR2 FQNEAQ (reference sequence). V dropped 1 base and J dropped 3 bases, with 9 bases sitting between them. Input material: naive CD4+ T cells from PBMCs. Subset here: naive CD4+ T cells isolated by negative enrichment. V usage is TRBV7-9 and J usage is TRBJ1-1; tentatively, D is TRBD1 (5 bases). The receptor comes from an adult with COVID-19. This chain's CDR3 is CASSLEQGDTEAFF. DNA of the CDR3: TGTGCCAGCAGCTTAGAGCAGGGAGACACTGAAGCTTTCTTT.